The rows below give T cell receptor beta chains drawn from one sample of a study of shared clonotypes between healthy human individuals. Some clones are missing from TCRdb's copy, which holds only in-frame ones; the method was immunoSEQ multiplex PCR. The sample has 450,000 to 500,000 clones, approximately 84% seen once. Sequencing was done on a sample of PBMCs. The source is a woman aged 40 to 50 in good health. Some clones in this sample may be carry-over from other donors' samples. The CDR3 runs from the conserved cysteine through the conserved F or W. D genes are given only for firm matches. Not every row has a clone size; where given, it reads once, few, many or a size class.

>.|TRBJ2-1|.|TRBV7-2
TGTGCCAGCAGCTTAGGAGGTGAGCAGTTCTTC
CASSLGGEQFF
>TRBD1|TRBJ1-2|.|TRBV5-1
TGCGCCAGCAGCTCCACCCCGGACAGGGCTTACTATGGCTACACCTTC
CASSSTPDRAYYGYTF
>TRBD2|TRBJ2-3|.|TRBV6-5
TGTGCCAGCCGGTTAGCGGGAGATACGCAGTATTTT
CASRLAGDTQYF
>.|TRBJ2-3|.|TRBV6-5
TGTGCCAGCAGGGCCGGGATACTTTCAGATACGCAGTATTTT
CASRAGILSDTQYF
>.|TRBJ2-1|.|TRBV7-9
TGTGCCAGCAGCTTAGTAATCGGCTACAATGAGCAGTTCTTC
CASSLVIGYNEQFF
>TRBD1|TRBJ2-1|.|TRBV10-1
TGCGCCAGCAGTGAGTCCGGGACAGGGGGCAATGAGCAGTTCTTC
CASSESGTGGNEQFF
>.|TRBJ2-7|.|TRBV9
TGTGCCAGCAGCGTATCCCCAGGGGCCTACGAGCAGTACTTC
CASSVSPGAYEQYF
>.|TRBJ1-2|.|TRBV28
TGTGCCAGCAGAGGCAATGATAACTATGGCTACACCTTC
CASRGNDNYGYTF
>TRBD1|TRBJ2-7|.|TRBV23-1
TGCGCCAGCAGCCTTGCCGCCAGGGGGAACTTTATGGGGTACGAGCAGTACTTC
CASSLAARGNFMGYEQYF
>.|TRBJ1-5|.|TRBV4-1
TGCGCCAGCAGCCAAACCCCACAGGATACTTATGGCAATCAGCCCCAGCATTTT
CASSQTPQDTYGNQPQHF
>.|TRBJ1-1|.|TRBV6-6
TGTGCCAGCAGGAAGGAGGGGCGGAACACTGAAGCTTTCTTT
CASRKEGRNTEAFF
>.|TRBJ2-7|.|TRBV28
TGTGCCAGCCGGGACACATTCTACGAGCAGTACTTC
CASRDTFYEQYF
>TRBD1|TRBJ1-1|.|TRBV28
TGTGCCAGCAGCCTACAGGGGACGTATTGGACTGAAGCTTTCTTT
CASSLQGTYWTEAFF
>.|TRBJ1-5|.|TRBV30
TGTGCCTGGAGTGGGGACTATAGCAATCAGCCCCAGCATTTT
CAWSGDYSNQPQHF
>TRBD2|TRBJ2-1|.|TRBV10-2
TGCGCCAGCAGTGATGTCGCCTTCGCGGGAGAAGGGAATGAGCAGTTCTTC
CASSDVAFAGEGNEQFF
>.|TRBJ2-3|many|TRBV7-3
TGTGCCAGCAGCTCGGCTAGCGCAAGCACAGATACGCAGTATTTT
CASSSASASTDTQYF
>.|TRBJ2-3|once|TRBV18
TGTGCCAGCTCACCCGCTGTCGGGCGATATACGCAGTATTTT
CASSPAVGRYTQYF
>.|TRBJ2-1|once|TRBV27
TGTGCCAGCAGTACCGCGGCCTACAATGAGCAGTTCTTC
CASSTAAYNEQFF
>.|TRBJ1-4|few|TRBV25-1
TGTGCCAGCAGTGCAAACTCCCCGACACCAAAGAATGAAAAACTGTTTTTT
CASSANSPTPKNEKLFF
>.|TRBJ1-5|.|TRBV6-1
TGTGCCAGCAGGATGGGGTCGTCGATCAATCAGCCCCAGCATTTT
CASRMGSSINQPQHF
>.|TRBJ2-7|.|TRBV9
TGTGCCAGCAGCGTACTAGGGGGAAAGCAGTACTTC
CASSVLGGKQYF
>TRBD1|TRBJ2-1|.|TRBV6-1
TGTGCCAGCAGTGAATCGGACAGGGGGCTAGCCGCTAGCTCCTACAATGAGCAGTTCTTC
CASSESDRGLAASSYNEQFF
>TRBD1|TRBJ1-1|.|TRBV9
TGTGCCAGCAGCGCAGTGGGACAGGGGTGGACTGAAGCTTTCTTT
CASSAVGQGWTEAFF
>.|TRBJ1-1|many|TRBV6-6
TGTGCCAGCCGGGGGGACACTGAAGCTTTCTTT
CASRGDTEAFF
>.|TRBJ1-3|many|TRBV30
TGTGCCTGGAGTGCGGACAGACATTCTGGAAACACCATATATTTT
CAWSADRHSGNTIYF
>.|TRBJ2-1|.|TRBV19
TGTGCCAGTAGTAACGAGGGAGTACTCGTTGAGCAGTTCTTC
CASSNEGVLVEQFF
>TRBD2|TRBJ2-3|.|TRBV11-2
TGTGCCAGCAGCTTTGGGCGGGGGGGAGGCCGCCGAGATACGCAGTATTTT
CASSFGRGGGRRDTQYF
>TRBD1|TRBJ2-4|.|TRBV27
TGTGCCAGTAGGGGACAGGGGAAAAACATTCAGTACTTC
CASRGQGKNIQYF
>.|TRBJ2-1|once|TRBV19
TGTGCCAGTAGTTCAGGGATCTCGCAGTTCTTC
CASSSGISQFF
>TRBD1|TRBJ2-7|.|TRBV28
TGTGCCAGCAGTTCGGCCGGGACAGGGATCCACGAGCAGTACTTC
CASSSAGTGIHEQYF
>.|TRBJ2-7|.|TRBV20-1
TGCAGTGCTAGCGAGTCCTACGAGCAGTACTTC
CSASESYEQYF
>TRBD2|TRBJ2-2|.|TRBV5-5
TGTGCCAGCAGCTTTTTTAGCGGGAGGATCGCCGGGGAGCTGTTTTTT
CASSFFSGRIAGELFF
>.|TRBJ2-7|.|TRBV2
TGTGCCAGCCTGGGCAGGGCAAGGGAGCAGTACTTC
CASLGRAREQYF